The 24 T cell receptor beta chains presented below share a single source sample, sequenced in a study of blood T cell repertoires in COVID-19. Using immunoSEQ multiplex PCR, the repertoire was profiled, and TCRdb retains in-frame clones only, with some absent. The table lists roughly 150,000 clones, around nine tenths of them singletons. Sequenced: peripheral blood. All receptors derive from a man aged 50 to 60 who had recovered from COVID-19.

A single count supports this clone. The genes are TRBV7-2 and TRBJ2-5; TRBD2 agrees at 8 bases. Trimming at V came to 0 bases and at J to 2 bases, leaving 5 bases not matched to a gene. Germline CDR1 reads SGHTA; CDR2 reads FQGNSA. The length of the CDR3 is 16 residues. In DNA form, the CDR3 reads TGTGCCAGCAGCTTAGCGGGTCCGGGGGGGCAAGAGACCCAGTACTTC. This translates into CASSLAGPGGQETQYF.

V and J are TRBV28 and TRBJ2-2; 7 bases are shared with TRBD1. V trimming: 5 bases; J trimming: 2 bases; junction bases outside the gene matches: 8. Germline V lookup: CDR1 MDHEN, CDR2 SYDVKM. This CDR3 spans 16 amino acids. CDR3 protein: CASSPYRQGNTGELFF. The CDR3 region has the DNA TGTGCCAGCAGTCCCTACCGACAGGGAAACACCGGGGAGCTGTTTTTT.

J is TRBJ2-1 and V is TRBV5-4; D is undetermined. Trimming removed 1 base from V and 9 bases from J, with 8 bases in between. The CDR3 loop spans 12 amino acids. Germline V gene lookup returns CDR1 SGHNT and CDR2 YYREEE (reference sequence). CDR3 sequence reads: CASSLSQIEQFF. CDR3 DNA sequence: TGTGCCAGCAGCTTGTCCCAGATTGAGCAGTTCTTC.

CDR3 coding DNA: TGTGCCAGCTTACAGCAAGCCATATATTTT. It yields the protein CASLQQAIYF. The rearrangement joins TRBV6-4 to TRBJ1-3; D not resolved. From germline, CDR1 is MRHNA and CDR2 SNTAGT. CDR3 length: 10 amino acids. V was trimmed by 8 bases and J by 11 bases, leaving 10 bases between them.

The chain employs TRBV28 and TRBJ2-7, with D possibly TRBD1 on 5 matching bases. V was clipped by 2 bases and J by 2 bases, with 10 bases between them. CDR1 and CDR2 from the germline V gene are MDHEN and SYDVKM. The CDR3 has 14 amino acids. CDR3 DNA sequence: TGTGCCAGCAGTTTAAGGGGAAGGACCTACGAGCAGTACTTC. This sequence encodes CASSLRGRTYEQYF. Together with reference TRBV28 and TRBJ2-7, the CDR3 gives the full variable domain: DVKVTQSSRYLVKRTGEKVFLECVQDMDHENMFWYRQDPGLGLRLIYFSYDVKMKEKGDIPEGYSVSREKKERFSLILESASTNQTSMYLCASSLRGRTYEQYFGPGTRLTVT.

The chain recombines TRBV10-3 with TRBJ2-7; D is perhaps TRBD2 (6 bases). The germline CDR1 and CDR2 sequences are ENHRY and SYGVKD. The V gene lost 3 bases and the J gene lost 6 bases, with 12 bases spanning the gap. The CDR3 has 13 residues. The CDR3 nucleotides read TGTGCCATCAGTGACCGGGAGTTAAGCGAGCAGTACTTC. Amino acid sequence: CAISDRELSEQYF.

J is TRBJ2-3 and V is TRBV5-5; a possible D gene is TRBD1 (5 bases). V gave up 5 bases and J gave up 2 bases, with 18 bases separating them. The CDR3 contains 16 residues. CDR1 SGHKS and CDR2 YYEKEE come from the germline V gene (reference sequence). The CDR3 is CASSFGHRTSTDTQYF. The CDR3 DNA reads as TGTGCCAGCAGTTTCGGACACCGCACCTCCACAGATACGCAGTATTTT.

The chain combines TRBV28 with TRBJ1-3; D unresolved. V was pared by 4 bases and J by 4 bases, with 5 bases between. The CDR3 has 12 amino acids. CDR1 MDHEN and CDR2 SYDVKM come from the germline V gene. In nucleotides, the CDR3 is TGTGCCAGCAGTTCTGTAGGAAACACCATATATTTT. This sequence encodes CASSSVGNTIYF.

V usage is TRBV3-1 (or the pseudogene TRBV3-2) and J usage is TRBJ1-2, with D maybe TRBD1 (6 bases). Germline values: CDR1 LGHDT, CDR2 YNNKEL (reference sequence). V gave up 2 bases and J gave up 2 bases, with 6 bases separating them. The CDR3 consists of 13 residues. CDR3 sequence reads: CASSQQGNYGYTF. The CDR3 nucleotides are TGTGCCAGCAGCCAACAGGGGAACTATGGCTACACCTTC.

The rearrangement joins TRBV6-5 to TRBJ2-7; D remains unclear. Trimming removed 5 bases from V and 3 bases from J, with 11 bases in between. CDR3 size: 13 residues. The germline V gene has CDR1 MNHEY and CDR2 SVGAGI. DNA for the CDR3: TGTGCCAGCAGTATGACAAGAAACTACGAGCAGTACTTC. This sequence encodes CASSMTRNYEQYF.

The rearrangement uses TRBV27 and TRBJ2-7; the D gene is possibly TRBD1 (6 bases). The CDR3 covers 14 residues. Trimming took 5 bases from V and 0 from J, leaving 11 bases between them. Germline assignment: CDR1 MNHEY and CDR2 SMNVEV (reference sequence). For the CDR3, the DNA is TGTGCCAGCAGTCGACAGGTCACCTCCTACGAGCAGTACTTC. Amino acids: CASSRQVTSYEQYF.

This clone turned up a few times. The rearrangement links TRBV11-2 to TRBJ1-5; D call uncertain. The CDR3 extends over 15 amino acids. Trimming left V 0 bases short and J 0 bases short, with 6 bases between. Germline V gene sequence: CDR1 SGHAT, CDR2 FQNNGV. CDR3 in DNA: TGTGCCAGCAGCTTAGATAGTATTAGCAATCAGCCCCAGCATTTT. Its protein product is CASSLDSISNQPQHF.

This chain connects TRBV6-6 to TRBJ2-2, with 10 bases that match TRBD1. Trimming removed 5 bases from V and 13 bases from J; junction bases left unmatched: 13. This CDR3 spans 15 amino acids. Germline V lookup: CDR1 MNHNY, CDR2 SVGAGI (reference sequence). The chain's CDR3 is CASSPRDRGDDGLFF. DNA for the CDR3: TGTGCCAGCAGTCCCCGGGACAGGGGCGACGACGGGCTGTTTTTT.

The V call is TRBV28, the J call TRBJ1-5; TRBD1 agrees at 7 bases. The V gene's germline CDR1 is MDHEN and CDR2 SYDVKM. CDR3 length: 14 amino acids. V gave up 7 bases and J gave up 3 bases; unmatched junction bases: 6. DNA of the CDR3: TGTGCCAGCAAAGACAGGGCCTCCAATCAGCCCCAGCATTTT. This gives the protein CASKDRASNQPQHF.

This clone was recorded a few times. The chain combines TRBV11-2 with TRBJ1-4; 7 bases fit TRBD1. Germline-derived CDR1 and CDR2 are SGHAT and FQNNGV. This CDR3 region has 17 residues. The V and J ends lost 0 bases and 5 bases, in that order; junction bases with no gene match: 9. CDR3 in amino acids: CASSLDPVTGMNEKLFF. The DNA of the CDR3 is TGTGCCAGCAGCTTAGATCCTGTGACAGGGATGAATGAAAAACTGTTTTTT.

The CDR3 nucleotides read TGTGCCAGCAGTGAAGGGGACAGGGGTAACACTGAAGCTTTCTTT. Amino acids: CASSEGDRGNTEAFF. The chain is built from TRBV6-1 and TRBJ1-1; 10 bases fit TRBD1. Trimming took 1 base from V and 2 from J; bases not matched to a gene: 1. The germline V gene has CDR1 MNHNS and CDR2 SASEGT. This CDR3 is built from 15 residues.

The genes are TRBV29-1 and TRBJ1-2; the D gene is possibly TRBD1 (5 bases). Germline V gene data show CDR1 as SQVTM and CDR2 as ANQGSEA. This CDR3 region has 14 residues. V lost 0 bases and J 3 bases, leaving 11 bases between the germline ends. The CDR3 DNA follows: TGCAGCGTTGAAGATTATTGGACATACTATGGCTACACCTTC. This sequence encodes CSVEDYWTYYGYTF.

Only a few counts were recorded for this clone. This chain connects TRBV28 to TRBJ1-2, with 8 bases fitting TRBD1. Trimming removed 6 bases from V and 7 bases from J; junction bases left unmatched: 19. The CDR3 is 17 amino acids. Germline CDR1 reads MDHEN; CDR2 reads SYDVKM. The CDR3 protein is CASRLPQPTGEEGGYTF. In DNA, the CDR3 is TGTGCCAGCAGGCTCCCACAACCGACAGGGGAAGAAGGTGGCTACACCTTC.

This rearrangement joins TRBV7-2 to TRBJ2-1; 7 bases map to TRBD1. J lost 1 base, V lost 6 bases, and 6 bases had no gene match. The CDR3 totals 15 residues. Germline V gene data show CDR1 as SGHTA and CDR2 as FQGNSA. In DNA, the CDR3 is TGTGCCAGCAGTAGACAGGGTGGATCCTACAATGAGCAGTTCTTC. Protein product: CASSRQGGSYNEQFF.

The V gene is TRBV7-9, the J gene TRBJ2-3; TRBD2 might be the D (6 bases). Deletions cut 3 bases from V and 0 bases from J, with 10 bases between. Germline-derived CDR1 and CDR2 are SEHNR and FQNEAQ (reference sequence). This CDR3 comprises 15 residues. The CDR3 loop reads CASSLSSGSTDTQYF. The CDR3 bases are TGTGCCAGCAGCTTGAGCAGCGGGAGCACAGATACGCAGTATTTT. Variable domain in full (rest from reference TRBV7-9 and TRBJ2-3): DTGVSQNPRHKITKRGQNVTFRCDPISEHNRLYWYRQTLGQGPEFLTYFQNEAQLEKSRLLSDRFSAERPKGSFSTLEIQRTEQGDSAMYLCASSLSSGSTDTQYFGPGTRLTVL.

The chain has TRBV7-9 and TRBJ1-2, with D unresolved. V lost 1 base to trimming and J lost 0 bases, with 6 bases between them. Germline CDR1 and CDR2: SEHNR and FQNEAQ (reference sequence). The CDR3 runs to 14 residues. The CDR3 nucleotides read TGTGCCAGCAGCTTAGAAACACCTAACTATGGCTACACCTTC. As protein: CASSLETPNYGYTF.

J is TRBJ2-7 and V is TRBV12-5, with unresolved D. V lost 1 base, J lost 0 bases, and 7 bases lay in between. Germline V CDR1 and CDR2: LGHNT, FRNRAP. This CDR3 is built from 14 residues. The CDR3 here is CASGLDSSSYEQYF. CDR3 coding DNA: TGTGCTAGTGGTTTGGACTCCTCCTCCTACGAGCAGTACTTC. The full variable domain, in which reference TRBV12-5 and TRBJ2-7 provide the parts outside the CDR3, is DARVTQTPRHKVTEMGQEVTMRCQPILGHNTVFWYRQTMMQGLELLAYFRNRAPLDDSGMPKDRFSAEMPDATLATLKIQPSEPRDSAVYFCASGLDSSSYEQYFGPGTRLTVT.

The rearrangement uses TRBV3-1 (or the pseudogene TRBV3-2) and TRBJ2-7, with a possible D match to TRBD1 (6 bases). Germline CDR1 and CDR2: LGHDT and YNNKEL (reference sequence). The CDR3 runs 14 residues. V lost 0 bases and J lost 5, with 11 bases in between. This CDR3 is CASSQDGGWDEQYF. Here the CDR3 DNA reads TGTGCCAGCAGCCAAGATGGGGGCTGGGACGAGCAGTACTTC.

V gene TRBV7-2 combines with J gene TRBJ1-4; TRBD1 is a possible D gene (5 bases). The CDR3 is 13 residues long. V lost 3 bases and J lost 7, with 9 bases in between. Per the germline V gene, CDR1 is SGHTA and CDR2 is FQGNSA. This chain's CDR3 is CASSLVGGEKLFF. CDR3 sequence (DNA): TGTGCCAGCAGCTTGGTGGGGGGTGAAAAACTGTTTTTT.